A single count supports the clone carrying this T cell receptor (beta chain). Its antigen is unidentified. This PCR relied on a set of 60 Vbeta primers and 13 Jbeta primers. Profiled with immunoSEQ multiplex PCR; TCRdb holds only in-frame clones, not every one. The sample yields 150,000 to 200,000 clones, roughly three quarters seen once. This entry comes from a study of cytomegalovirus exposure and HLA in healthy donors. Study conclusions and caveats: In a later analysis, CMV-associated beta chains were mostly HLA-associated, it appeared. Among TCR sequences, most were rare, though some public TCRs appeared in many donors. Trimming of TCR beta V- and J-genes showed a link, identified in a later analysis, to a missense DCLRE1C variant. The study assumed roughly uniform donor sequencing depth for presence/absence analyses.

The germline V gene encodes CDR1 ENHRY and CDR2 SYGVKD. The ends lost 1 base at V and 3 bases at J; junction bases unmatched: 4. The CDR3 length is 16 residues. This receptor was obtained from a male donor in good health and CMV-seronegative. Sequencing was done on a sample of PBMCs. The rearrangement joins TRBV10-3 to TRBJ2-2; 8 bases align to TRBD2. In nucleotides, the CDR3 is TGTGCCATCAGTGAGTGGGGACTAGAGGACACCGGGGAGCTGTTTTTT. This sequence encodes CAISEWGLEDTGELFF.